A selection of T cell receptor beta chains follows, all from one sample in a study of tumor and adjacent non-tumor tissue in lung cancer. TCRdb reprocessed the multiplex PCR reads with MiXCR, giving one entry per CDR3 protein. The sample shows about 76,000 distinct CDR3 sequences, about two thirds of them seen only once. Sequenced: lung tumor tissue. These receptors came from a woman aged 70-85 years with non-small cell lung cancer. Each CDR3 is given with its conserved first and last residue. The D gene is left open where the match is weak. The size field is filled for only some rows; it gives once, few, many or a size class.

>-|TRBV12-3/TRBV12-4|-|TRBJ1-1
CASSPDERATEAFF
TGTGCCAGTAGTCCCGATGAGAGGGCCACTGAAGCTTTCTTT
>-|TRBV29-1|-|TRBJ2-1
CSFADGDNGQFF
TGCAGCTTCGCTGACGGGGACAATGGGCAGTTCTTC
>TRBD1|TRBV5-4|many|TRBJ2-3
CASSFARGPDTQYF
TGTGCCAGCAGCTTCGCCAGGGGGCCAGATACGCAGTATTTT
>TRBD1|TRBV5-4|-|TRBJ1-2
CANIMRGTGLNYGYTF
TGTGCCAACATTATGAGGGGGACAGGTTTGAACTATGGCTACACCTTC
>-|TRBV12-3/TRBV12-4|medium-sized|TRBJ2-5
CASSRNFQETQYF
TGTGCCAGCAGTAGGAATTTCCAAGAGACCCAGTACTTC
>TRBD1|TRBV7-8|many|TRBJ2-7
CASSSHTGEMHF
TGTGCCAGCAGCTCCCACACAGGGGAAATGCACTTC
>-|TRBV20-1|-|TRBJ2-3
CSAGRVYTDTQYF
TGCAGTGCTGGGCGGGTGTACACAGATACGCAGTATTTT
>TRBD1|TRBV6-2/TRBV6-3|-|TRBJ2-7
CDSSLQAGGFEQYF
TGTGACAGCAGTCTGCAGGCAGGGGGCTTCGAGCAGTACTTC
>-|TRBV20-1|many|TRBJ1-2
CSAGKVGGYTF
TGCAGTGCCGGGAAGGTTGGCGGCTACACCTTC
>-|TRBV6-5|many|TRBJ2-5
CASSSSWGIQETQYF
TGTGCCAGCAGTTCTTCCTGGGGGATCCAAGAGACCCAGTACTTC
>-|TRBV5-1|-|TRBJ1-1
CASGVGTGNAEAFF
-
>-|TRBV7-9|many|TRBJ1-6
CASSPGQGNSPLHF
TGTGCCAGCAGCCCGGGTCAGGGGAATTCACCCCTCCACTTT
>-|TRBV11-3|-|TRBJ2-1
CASNPDERGYNEQFF
TGCGCCAGCAACCCTGATGAGAGGGGATACAATGAGCAGTTCTTC
>-|TRBV5-6|-|TRBJ2-7
CASSLMGAQRVYEQYF
TGTGCCAGTAGCTTGATGGGGGCCCAACGAGTATACGAGCAGTACTTC
>TRBD1|TRBV5-1|-|TRBJ2-4
CASNFMTGGWAKNIQYF
TGCGCCAGCAACTTCATGACAGGGGGGTGGGCCAAAAACATTCAGTACTTC
>-|TRBV29-1|-|TRBJ2-7
CSVPGTNTYEQYF
TGCAGCGTACCCGGAACTAATACCTACGAGCAGTACTTC
>TRBD1|TRBV4-1|once|TRBJ1-6
CASSQVPGTDNLPLHF
TGCGCCAGCAGCCAAGTCCCAGGGACAGATAATCTACCCCTCCACTTT
>-|TRBV7-9|-|TRBJ2-1
CASSSARGGIEQFF
TGTGCCAGCAGTTCGGCTAGAGGAGGCATTGAGCAATTCTTC
>TRBD2|TRBV29-1|-|TRBJ2-1
CSVEHWLAANNEQFF
TGCAGCGTTGAACATTGGCTAGCGGCCAACAATGAGCAGTTCTTC
>-|TRBV29-1|-|TRBJ2-7
CIVWASASYEQYF
TGCATCGTTTGGGCTAGCGCCTCCTATGAGCAGTACTTC
>TRBD2|TRBV6-6|many|TRBJ2-7
CASSASGRYEQYF
TGTGCCAGCAGCGCTAGCGGGAGATACGAGCAGTACTTC
>TRBD1|TRBV29-1|-|TRBJ1-4
CSFGQGGTNEKLFF
TGTAGCTTCGGACAGGGGGGGACTAATGAGAAACTGTTTTTT
>-|TRBV7-2|-|TRBJ2-1
CANSLLKGFNEQFF
TGTGCCAACAGCTTGCTCAAGGGATTCAATGAGCAGTTCTTC
>-|TRBV6-5|once|TRBJ2-5
CAGSSLGTHYF
TGTGCCGGCAGCTCTCTCGGGACCCATTACTTC
>-|TRBV10-2|-|TRBJ2-7
CARSALALTRQQYF
TGCGCCAGGAGTGCGCTAGCGCTTACTCGGCAGCAGTACTTC
>-|TRBV7-9|many|TRBJ2-1
CASTPAEISYNEQFF
TGTGCCAGCACACCTGCGGAAATCTCCTACAATGAGCAGTTCTTC
>-|TRBV28|many|TRBJ1-5
CASSPPRGSNQPQHF
TGTGCCAGCAGCCCACCGAGGGGGAGCAATCAGCCCCAGCATTTT
>-|TRBV29-1|-|TRBJ2-2
CSVDVLNTGELFF
TGCAGTGTTGATGTGTTGAACACCGGGGAGCTGTTTTTT
>TRBD2|TRBV6-5|-|TRBJ2-1
CASSNSSRRAGGPDEQFF
TGTGCCAGCAGTAACTCGAGTCGTAGAGCGGGAGGGCCTGATGAGCAGTTCTTC
>TRBD1|TRBV12-3/TRBV12-4|once|TRBJ2-7
CVSNPRQGPSYEQYF
TGTGTCAGCAATCCGCGACAGGGACCTTCCTACGAGCAGTACTTC
>-|TRBV6-6|-|TRBJ1-1
CTSHSEADTEAFF
TGTACCAGTCATAGTGAGGCGGACACTGAAGCTTTCTTT
>TRBD1|TRBV12-3/TRBV12-4|-|TRBJ1-6
CTSSLEGASSPLHF
TGTACCAGCAGTTTAGAGGGGGCAAGTTCGCCCCTGCACTTT
>-|TRBV30|many|TRBJ1-6
CAWSTQAAWEFYNSPLHF
TGTGCCTGGAGTACCCAAGCGGCGTGGGAGTTCTATAATTCACCCCTCCACTTT
>-|TRBV6-5|once|TRBJ2-7
CASSYVVRGSSYEQYF
TGTGCCAGCAGTTACGTGGTGCGAGGGAGTTCCTACGAACAGTACTTC
>-|TRBV4-1|-|TRBJ2-1
CACSRTVVGYNEQFF
TGCGCCTGCAGCCGAACAGTGGTGGGCTACAATGAGCAGTTCTTC
>-|TRBV10-1|-|TRBJ2-3
CASSVSQGITETRYF
TGCGCCAGCAGTGTCTCGCAGGGGATCACAGAAACGCGGTATTTT
>-|TRBV29-1|once|TRBJ1-5
CNVEADNQPKHF
TGCAACGTTGAAGCCGATAATCAGCCCAAGCATTTT
>-|TRBV30|-|TRBJ2-7
CTRSASQVSEQYF
TGTACCCGGAGTGCTAGTCAGGTCAGCGAGCAGTACTTC
>TRBD1|TRBV28|-|TRBJ1-1
CASSPPKGAWMNTKAFF
TGTGCCAGCAGCCCTCCAAAGGGGGCCTGGATGAACACTAAAGCTTTCTTT
>-|TRBV29-1|-|TRBJ2-2
CSVGGRTNIGELFF
TGCAGCGTTGGTGGCAGAACGAACATCGGAGAGCTGTTTTTT
>TRBD1|TRBV7-8|-|TRBJ2-6
CASSIYRRGSVNVLTF
TGTGCCAGCAGCATATACCGCAGGGGGTCTGTCAACGTCCTGACTTTC
>TRBD1|TRBV4-1|-|TRBJ2-7
CTSSHRTGGSSYERYF
TGCACCAGCAGCCACCGCACAGGGGGATCCTCCTACGAGCGATACTTC
>TRBD1|TRBV29-1|once|TRBJ1-4
CSVRYTGVKKLFF
TGCAGCGTTAGATATACAGGGGTCAAAAAACTGTTTTTT
>-|TRBV28|-|TRBJ1-5
CASSLTGRGAGYSNQPQHF
TGTGCCAGCAGTTTAACTGGGAGGGGGGCAGGCTATAGCAATCAGCCCCAGCATTTT
>-|TRBV28|many|TRBJ1-1
CASSSTVNTEAFF
TGTGCCAGCAGTTCGACAGTGAACACTGAAGCTTTCTTT
>-|TRBV15|-|TRBJ2-1
CATSRDWAEQFF
TGTGCCACCAGCAGAGATTGGGCTGAGCAGTTCTTC
>TRBD1|TRBV4-1|-|TRBJ1-4
CASSRQGTERLLF
TGCGCCAGCAGTAGACAGGGGACTGAAAGACTCCTTTTT
>-|TRBV13|-|TRBJ2-7
CASSPRRGGQYF
TGTGCCAGCAGCCCTCGGAGGGGGGGGCAGTACTTC
>-|TRBV5-1|-|TRBJ2-1
CASSLNQGNEQIF
TGCGCCAGCAGCTTAAATCAGGGCAATGAGCAGATCTTC
>TRBD2|TRBV20-1|-|TRBJ2-4
CSASGRAGDFATKSIQYF
TGCAGTGCTAGTGGTAGGGCGGGAGATTTTGCGACCAAAAGCATTCAGTACTTC
>-|TRBV6-2/TRBV6-3|-|TRBJ1-3
CASRSDLIGRHGNTIYF
TGTGCCAGTAGATCTGATTTGATTGGGCGCCATGGAAACACCATATATTTT
>-|TRBV4-1|few|TRBJ2-2
CASSHGTSTGELFF
TGTGCCAGCAGCCATGGGACTTCTACCGGGGAGCTGTTTTTT
>TRBD1|TRBV12-3/TRBV12-4|-|TRBJ2-7
CASSSRTGTCEQYF
TGCGCCAGCAGTTCCCGGACAGGGACCTGCGAGCAGTACTTC